This T cell receptor beta chain was identified in a study of blood T cell repertoires in COVID-19. Overall study context: Sites in the United States, Italy and Spain provided acute and convalescent COVID-19 samples. PBMCs, B-cell-depleted T cells, or T cells were the source of the cDNA or gDNA that made up the material.

Authors' data handling: How many nucleated cells were present was estimated from reference gene primer amplification. Clones were sequenced by immunoSEQ multiplex PCR, and TCRdb holds only the in-frame ones, with some missing. That table is the source of V, J and clone size, and D and trimming were worked out from the DNA. The sample lists 200,000 to 300,000 clones; 70% to 90% were seen once. What was sequenced was peripheral blood. The clonotype comes from a human donor in a cohort sampled during active COVID-19.

CDR3 nucleotides: TGTGCCAGCAGTTACCGACAGGGAGGCTACGAGCAGTACTTC. Translating it yields CASSYRQGGYEQYF. The chain recombines TRBV6-5 with TRBJ2-7; possible D gene TRBD1, 7 bases. CDR3 size: 14 residues. Trimming removed 2 bases at V and 3 bases at J, with 11 bases between. Per the germline V gene, CDR1 is MNHEY and CDR2 is SVGAGI.